The sequence of this T cell receptor beta chain was determined in a study of cytomegalovirus exposure and HLA in healthy donors (dated by TCRdb to about 2017). In terms of the full investigation: An earlier analysis of some 600 of the donors reported about 280 Gb of sequence data and some 110 million unique TCR beta sequences obtained from some 170 million T cells. Roughly 310 gigabases of sequencing data and tens of millions of unique TCR sequences were included in an early release covering around 600 HLA-typed donors. Among the roughly 430 genotyped donors, about 85% belonged to the genetic ancestry cluster associated with self-reported Caucasian donors. The study aimed to test whether signatures of past pathogen exposure could be identified by cataloging public T cell receptors. The study used immunosequencing to profile the T cell repertoires of about 670 subjects and linked those repertoires to cytomegalovirus serostatus. Along with the roughly 670-subject first cohort, a separate validation cohort of over a hundred different subjects was used. To predict cytomegalovirus infection status, the study brought together high-throughput TCR immunosequencing, statistical association of individual TCRs with disease status, and machine learning. To study patterns of TCR occurrence, a later analysis re-analyzed previously published TCR beta repertoires from 550 to 800 donors and added high-resolution HLA genotyping. In the later analysis, no new phenotypic data were used to find candidate immune exposures; instead, reliance was placed on TCR beta sequences and their occurrence across donors. An earlier analysis of around 580 of the donors used high-throughput TCR beta sequencing to judge whether each TCR beta V gene segment behaved as functional or pseudogenic. Donor age, sex, ethnicity and CMV serostatus were compiled together with the repertoire data. In a later genetic analysis, genome-wide SNP genotypes for about 55% of the roughly 670 donors were used, and that subset was treated as a discovery cohort. Every discovery cohort repertoire had been produced on one sequencing platform. Both class I and class II loci were covered by HLA typing, at four-digit resolution. Typing coverage differed by locus: A, B, C, DRB1 and DQB1 were typed in about 620-640 donors, DQA1 in 522, DPA1 in around 600, and DPB1 in around 440. Five DR-DQ haplotypes were handled as single units for association and clustering because linkage in the cohort was strong. Across 300 to 400 genotyped donors of the cohort, an average of about 250,000 unique TCR beta nucleotide sequences per donor were sequenced, and roughly a sixth of those sequences were non-productive.

The CDR3 has 12 amino acids, counting the end cysteine and phenylalanine. The kept DNA is CDR3 alone, 36 bases in frame from the first base. The junction shows trimming of 8 bases on V and 3 bases on J, plus 10 bases between the germline ends. The CDR1 and CDR2 encoded by the germline V gene are MNHEY and SVGAGI. The cohort consisted of 666 healthy bone marrow donors. All cohort members were sampled while nominally healthy, although unrecorded immune exposures were likely present. The donor was CMV seropositive and belonged to the group of 250 to 350 seropositive cohort members. Each donor provided a peripheral blood sample, and peripheral blood mononuclear cells were used for TCR beta sequencing. Genomic DNA extraction from the blood cell samples was performed with the Qiagen DNeasy Blood Extraction Kit. Preparation of the library involved the immunoSEQ multiplex PCR assay. A mixture of 60 forward primers for TCR Vbeta segments and 13 reverse primers for TCR Jbeta segments was used in the multiplex PCR. The CDR3 region of rearranged TCR beta genes was amplified from genomic DNA with a multiplex PCR assay. On the Illumina HiSeq System, the amplified TCR beta libraries were sequenced as 87-base-pair reads. The paper's data handling went like this. A later analysis counted approximately 76 million unique TCR beta chains across the 640 or so repertoires, and some 11 million of these chains were shared by at least two donors. A nearest-neighbor algorithm error-corrected the raw reads and collapsed the reads into unique sequences, merging closely related sequences to remove PCR and sequencing errors. To assign V, D and J gene segments, CDR3 sequences were aligned to IMGT reference sequences. For a sequence to be retained, a match of at least six nucleotides to both a V gene segment and a J gene segment was required. Rearrangements were called productive when the CDR3 lacked stop codons and stayed in frame with V and J; all others were non-productive. CDR3 was defined by IMGT convention, running from the second conserved V-encoded cysteine to the conserved J-encoded phenylalanine. In an earlier analysis of 587 of the donors, sequences lacking an unambiguous match to a single V gene segment were excluded. In an earlier analysis of around 590 of the donors, a V segment was called functional when productive rearrangements were above 56.7%, and segregating when the standard deviation between donors exceeded 5%. A statistical classification framework was developed to diagnose cytomegalovirus status using the catalog of TCR beta chain sequences. In a later analysis, TCR nucleotide sequences were compared against IMGT/GENE-DB human TR gene sequences so that V and J genes could be assigned. A later analysis assigned CDR3 sequences and most-parsimonious VDJ recombination scenarios with the TCRdist pipeline. A later analysis defined each TCR beta chain by its CDR3 amino acid sequence plus V-gene family, and excluded reads lacking a unique V-gene family. As a way to deal with suspected cross-contamination and a sequencing artifact, a later analysis dropped nearly 600 nucleotide sequences that were highly shared and had low generation probability. A later analysis calculated a clonal expansion index for each public chain from normalized within-repertoire ranks of inferred template counts. Generation probabilities in a later analysis came from a VDJ recombination model fitted to out-of-frame rearrangements, and those results were checked against IGoR. In a later analysis, TCR-TCR, TCR-HLA and TCR-CMV co-occurrence was scored with hypergeometric tests, and a repertoire-size bias correction was applied to TCR pairs. To estimate false discovery rates, a later analysis permuted the HLA or CMV assignments 20 times. In a later analysis, co-occurring TCRs were grouped using DBSCAN, and TCRdist sequence similarity was added for clustering within HLA-allele-positive subsets. Repertoires with fewer than 30,000 or more than 120,000 public chains, plus five repertoires with anomalous nucleotide sharing, were excluded from co-occurrence clustering. TCRdb obtained this table from immuneACCESS and retained in-frame rearrangements with V and J assigned. These tables miss some clones; where compared with another copy, unresolved V genes account for less than half of the shortfall, and the remainder is unexplained. The V and J calls and the clone size are those of that table, but D and trimming were determined from the DNA. Present in this sample are some 200,000 clones, 70% to 85% of which were seen just once. The ten largest clones capture 2.7% of the sample.

Overall results and qualifications from the work: According to a later analysis, parvovirus B19, influenza, CMV and Epstein-Barr virus appeared linked to several top co-occurrence clusters. A further reported finding was that TCR beta sequences accurately predicted the HLA-A and HLA-B alleles for most subjects in the first cohort. In an earlier analysis of 587 of the donors, most TCR beta V segments were observed in productive rearrangements about 90% or about 30% of the time, broadly matching IMGT annotations. The classifier was reported to diagnose cytomegalovirus status with high specificity and sensitivity in both the original cohort and the validation cohort. In a later analysis, HLA-associated TCR beta chains were found to be more clonally expanded and to have lower generation probabilities than equally common non-associated chains. Most TCR sequences were seen in very few donors, while some public TCRs were found in many individuals. It was suggested by the authors that the approach could potentially be generalized to other disease states and immunological phenotypes. Three of the identified cytomegalovirus-associated TCR beta chains were confirmed in vitro to be specific for cytomegalovirus antigens. Because counts were too low, about 18 rarely observed V segments, including chromosome 9 orphons, were excluded from the earlier analysis of around 640 of the donors. This cohort had only TCR beta chains sequenced, and the lack of alpha or paired-chain data limited which features could be detected. In a later genetic analysis, fewer N-insertions in productive TCRs were reported among donors in an Asian-associated ancestry cluster than the roughly 710-donor mean. When HLA alleles, especially DR and DQ, strongly co-occurred, TCR associations were difficult to assign to individual alleles. Immune exposure information for the cohort was limited to CMV serostatus. In a later analysis, TCR association rates were found to vary across HLA loci, with the most associated TCRs seen for DRB1 alleles and the fewest for HLA-C alleles. Because HLA typing was missing for some donors at each locus, association tests included only the typed subset. Most CMV-associated TCR beta chains appeared to be HLA-restricted in a later analysis, and the HLA associations seemed to be driven largely by CMV exposure. The study gave a list of 150 to 200 TCR beta chains associated with cytomegalovirus. The presence/absence analyses assumed that sequencing depth was roughly uniform across donors, and that assumption may not be true. The 87-base-pair reads could not distinguish some IMGT-functional V segments, including TRBV6-2 and TRBV6-3, so those segments were excluded. A later analysis associated 17,000 or so TCR beta sequences with specific HLA alleles at a false discovery rate of 0.05. A cluster of highly shared sequence variants was judged likely to represent a technical artifact of the sequencing pipeline. Correlated functional status among segregating V segments might be attributable to linkage disequilibrium, but an unknown experimental factor could not be ruled out. An association between a missense DCLRE1C variant and V-gene and J-gene trimming of TCR beta chains was found in a later genetic analysis and replicated in an independent cohort.

Only a few counts were recorded for this clone. The clone's antigen remains unknown. No base qualities exist here, and no much larger clone lies one base off it. The source is a woman in her sixties in good health and CMV-seropositive. This receptor chain uses TRBV6-5 and TRBJ1-1; TRBD1 is a possible D gene, resting on 5 matching bases. The sample comprised PBMCs. The nucleotide sequence reads as follows: TGTGCCAGCCGACAGTGGGACACTGAAGCTTTCTTT. Its protein is CASRQWDTEAFF.